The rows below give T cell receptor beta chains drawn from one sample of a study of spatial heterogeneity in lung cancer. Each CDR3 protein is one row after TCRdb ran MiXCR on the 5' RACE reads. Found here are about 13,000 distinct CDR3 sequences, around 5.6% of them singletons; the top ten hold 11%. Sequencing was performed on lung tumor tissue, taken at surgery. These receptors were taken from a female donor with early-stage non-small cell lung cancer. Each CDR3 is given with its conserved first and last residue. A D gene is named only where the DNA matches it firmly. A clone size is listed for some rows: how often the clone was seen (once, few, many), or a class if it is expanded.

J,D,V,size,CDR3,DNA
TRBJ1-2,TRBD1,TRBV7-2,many,CASSSRGQGRYGYTF,TGTGCCAGCAGCTCCAGAGGACAGGGGAGATATGGCTACACCTTC
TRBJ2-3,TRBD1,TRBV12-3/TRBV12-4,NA,CASSFRQGQDTQYF,TGTGCCAGCAGTTTCCGACAGGGTCAGGATACGCAGTATTTT
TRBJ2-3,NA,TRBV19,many,CASSMRFAATDTQYF,TGTGCCAGTAGTATGCGGTTCGCAGCCACAGATACGCAGTATTTT
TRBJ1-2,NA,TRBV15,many,CATSRGASRYGYTF,TGTGCCACCAGCCGAGGGGCCTCTCGCTATGGCTACACCTTC
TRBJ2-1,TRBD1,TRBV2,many,CASSGQGQVNEQFF,TGTGCCAGCAGCGGGCAAGGACAGGTCAATGAGCAGTTCTTC
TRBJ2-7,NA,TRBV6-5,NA,CASSYSGGPSYEQYF,TGTGCCAGCAGTTACTCAGGGGGGCCATCCTACGAGCAGTACTTC
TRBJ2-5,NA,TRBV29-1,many,CSVERQYQETQYF,TGCAGCGTTGAGCGACAGTACCAAGAGACCCAGTACTTC
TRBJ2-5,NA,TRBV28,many,CASWSGASYF,TGTGCCAGCTGGTCGGGGGCTAGTTACTTC
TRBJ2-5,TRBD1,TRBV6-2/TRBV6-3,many,CASSYEPGQGLMAQYF,TGTGCCAGCAGTTACGAACCGGGACAGGGCCTAATGGCCCAGTACTTC
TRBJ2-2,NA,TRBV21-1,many,CASSVGGPNTGELFF,TGTGCCAGCAGCGTCGGGGGCCCCAACACCGGGGAGCTGTTTTTT
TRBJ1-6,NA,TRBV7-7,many,CASRPTGEIWNSPLHF,TGTGCTAGCAGGCCTACAGGCGAAATATGGAATTCACCCCTCCACTTT
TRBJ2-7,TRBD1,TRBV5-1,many,CASSGTAVRGEQYF,TGCGCCAGCAGCGGGACAGCGGTCCGGGGCGAGCAGTACTTC
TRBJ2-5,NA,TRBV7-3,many,CASSQTGTWGETQYF,TGTGCCAGCAGCCAAACAGGGACATGGGGGGAGACCCAGTACTTC
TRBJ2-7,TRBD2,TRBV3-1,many,CASSRGGRYEQYF,TGTGCCAGCAGTCGCGGGGGACGCTACGAGCAGTACTTC
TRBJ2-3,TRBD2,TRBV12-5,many,CASAELAGRTDTQYF,TGTGCTAGTGCCGAACTAGCGGGGCGCACAGATACGCAGTATTTT
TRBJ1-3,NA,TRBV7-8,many,CASSLGRSSGNTIYF,TGTGCCAGCAGCCTGGGCCGAAGCTCTGGAAACACCATATATTTT
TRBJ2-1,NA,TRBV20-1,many,CSANPGVLNEQFF,TGCAGTGCTAACCCGGGGGTCCTCAATGAGCAGTTCTTC
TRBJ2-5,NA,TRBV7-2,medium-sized,CASSLGQLELVRKETQYF,TGTGCCAGCAGCTTAGGACAGCTCGAGCTAGTGAGAAAAGAGACCCAGTACTTC
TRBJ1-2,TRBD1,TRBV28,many,CASRRWTGKFYGYTF,TGTGCCAGCAGGAGGTGGACAGGGAAGTTCTATGGCTACACCTTC
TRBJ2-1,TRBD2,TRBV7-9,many,CASSLRGWGGSVDEQFF,TGTGCCAGCAGCTTACGGGGGTGGGGCGGGAGTGTGGATGAGCAGTTCTTC
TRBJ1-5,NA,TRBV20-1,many,CSARKNTPAGSHQPQHF,TGCAGTGCTAGAAAAAATACCCCGGCTGGGAGTCATCAGCCCCAGCATTTT
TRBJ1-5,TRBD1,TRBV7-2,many,CASSSDTGVPSPQHF,TGTGCCAGCAGCTCCGATACAGGGGTGCCCTCACCCCAGCATTTT
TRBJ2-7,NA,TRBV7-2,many,CASSLAQLGEQYF,TGTGCCAGCAGCTTAGCCCAGTTGGGCGAGCAGTACTTC
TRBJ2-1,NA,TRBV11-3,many,CASSLGRGNEQFF,TGTGCCAGCAGCTTAGGTCGGGGGAATGAGCAGTTCTTC
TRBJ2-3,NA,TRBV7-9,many,CASKQGSTDTQYF,TGTGCCAGCAAGCAGGGCAGTACAGATACGCAGTATTTT
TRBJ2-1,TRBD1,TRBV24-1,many,CATAGGQTFNEQFF,TGTGCCACCGCAGGGGGACAGACTTTCAATGAGCAGTTCTTC
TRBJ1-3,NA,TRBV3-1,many,CASSQGPIGRLNGNTIYF,TGTGCCAGCAGCCAAGGCCCGATCGGACGGTTAAATGGAAACACCATATATTTT
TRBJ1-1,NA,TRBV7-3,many,CASSHGPNTEAFF,TGTGCCAGCAGCCACGGCCCGAACACTGAAGCTTTCTTT
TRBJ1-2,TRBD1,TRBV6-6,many,CASSYSGGANYGYTF,TGTGCCAGCAGTTACTCAGGGGGCGCAAACTATGGCTACACCTTC
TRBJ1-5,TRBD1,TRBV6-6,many,CASSGGTGAVNQPQHF,TGTGCCAGCAGCGGGGGGACAGGGGCCGTAAATCAGCCCCAGCATTTT
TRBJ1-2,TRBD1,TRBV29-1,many,CSVQRTGYGYTF,TGCAGCGTCCAAAGGACAGGCTATGGCTACACCTTC
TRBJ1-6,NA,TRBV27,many,CASSLSPAGRPRNSPLHF,TGTGCCAGCAGTTTATCCCCGGCAGGGCGACCCCGTAATTCACCCCTCCACTTT
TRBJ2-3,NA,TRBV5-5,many,CASSQRPNTLSTDTQYF,TGTGCCAGCAGCCAGAGACCTAATACCCTATCCACAGATACGCAGTATTTT
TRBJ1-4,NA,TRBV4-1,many,CASSQGTYREGANEKLFF,TGCGCCAGCAGCCAAGGAACGTACAGGGAAGGCGCTAATGAAAAACTGTTTTTT
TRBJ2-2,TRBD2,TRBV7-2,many,CATSGGARTGELFF,TGTGCCACCTCCGGGGGGGCTCGAACCGGGGAGCTGTTTTTT
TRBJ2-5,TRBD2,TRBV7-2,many,CASSERWSGEETQYF,TGTGCCAGCAGCGAAAGGTGGAGCGGGGAAGAGACCCAGTACTTC
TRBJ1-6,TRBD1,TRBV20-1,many,CSAQGALNSPLHF,TGCAGTGCACAGGGGGCGCTTAATTCACCCCTCCACTTT
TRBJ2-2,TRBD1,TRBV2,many,CASSAWTGFTGELFF,TGTGCCAGCAGTGCTTGGACAGGATTTACCGGGGAGCTGTTTTTT
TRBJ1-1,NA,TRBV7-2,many,CASSLIGRSNTEAFF,TGTGCCAGCAGCTTAATCGGTCGGTCCAACACTGAAGCTTTCTTT
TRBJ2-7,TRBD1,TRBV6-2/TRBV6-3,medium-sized,CASSPSGTDRYEQYF,TGTGCCAGCAGCCCCTCCGGGACAGACCGCTACGAGCAGTACTTC
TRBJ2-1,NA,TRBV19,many,CASSPGGYEQFF,TGTGCCAGTAGTCCCGGTGGGTATGAGCAGTTCTTC
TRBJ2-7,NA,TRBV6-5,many,CASGRPPYEQYF,TGTGCCAGCGGGCGGCCCCCCTACGAGCAGTACTTC
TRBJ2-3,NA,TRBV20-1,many,CSARGPFGSTDTQYF,TGCAGTGCTAGGGGCCCGTTTGGGAGCACAGATACGCAGTATTTT
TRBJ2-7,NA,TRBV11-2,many,CASSLAGRENEQYF,TGTGCCAGCAGCTTAGCAGGAAGGGAAAACGAGCAGTACTTC
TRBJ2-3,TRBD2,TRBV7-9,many,CASSFSRSGGNTDTQYF,TGTGCCAGCAGCTTCTCCCGGAGCGGGGGGAACACAGATACGCAGTATTTT
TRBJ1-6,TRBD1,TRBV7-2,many,CASSLNRGSSYNSPLHF,TGTGCCAGCAGCTTAAACAGGGGGAGCTCCTATAATTCACCCCTCCACTTT
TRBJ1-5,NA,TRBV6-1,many,CASSLGRSNQPQHF,TGTGCCAGCAGTCTGGGTAGGAGCAATCAGCCCCAGCATTTT
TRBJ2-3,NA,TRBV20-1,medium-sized,CSAARERTQYF,TGCAGTGCCGCCCGGGAGAGGACGCAGTATTTT
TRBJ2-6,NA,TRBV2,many,CASRETSGANVLTF,TGTGCCAGCAGGGAGACATCTGGGGCCAACGTCCTGACTTTC
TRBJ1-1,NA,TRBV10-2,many,CASGGVFTEAFF,TGCGCCAGTGGGGGAGTCTTCACTGAAGCTTTCTTT